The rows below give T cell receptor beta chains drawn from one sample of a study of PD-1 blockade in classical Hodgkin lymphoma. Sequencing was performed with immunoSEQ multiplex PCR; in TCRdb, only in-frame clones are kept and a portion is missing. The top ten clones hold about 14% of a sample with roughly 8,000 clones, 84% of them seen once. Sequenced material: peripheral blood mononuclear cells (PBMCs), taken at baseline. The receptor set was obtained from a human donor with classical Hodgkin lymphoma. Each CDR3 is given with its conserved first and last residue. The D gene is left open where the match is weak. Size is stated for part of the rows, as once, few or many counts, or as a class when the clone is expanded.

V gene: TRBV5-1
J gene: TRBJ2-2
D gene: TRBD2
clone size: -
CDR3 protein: CASSPSRGGGRSNTGELFF
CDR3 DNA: TGCGCCAGCAGCCCCTCCCGGGGCGGCGGGAGGTCGAACACCGGGGAGCTGTTTTTT

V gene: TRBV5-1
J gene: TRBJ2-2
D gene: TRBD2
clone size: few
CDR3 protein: CASTLGLAATEELFF
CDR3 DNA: TGCGCCAGCACCCTGGGACTAGCGGCTACTGAGGAGCTGTTTTTT

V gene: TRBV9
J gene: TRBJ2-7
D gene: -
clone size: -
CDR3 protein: CASGTGTYEQYF
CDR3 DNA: TGTGCCAGCGGGACGGGGACCTACGAGCAGTACTTC

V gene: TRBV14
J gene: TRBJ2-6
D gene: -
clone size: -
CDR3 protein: CASSRRGANVLTF
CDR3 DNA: TGTGCCAGCAGCAGACGGGGGGCCAACGTCCTGACTTTC

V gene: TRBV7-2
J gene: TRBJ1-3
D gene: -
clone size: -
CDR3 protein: CASSLRGGTIYF
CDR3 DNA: TGTGCCAGCAGCTTACGGGGGGGTACCATATATTTT

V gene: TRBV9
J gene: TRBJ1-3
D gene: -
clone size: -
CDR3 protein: CASSVFGRLPGTPGNTIYF
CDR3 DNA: TGTGCCAGCAGCGTGTTTGGGCGGCTTCCGGGGACGCCAGGAAACACCATATATTTT

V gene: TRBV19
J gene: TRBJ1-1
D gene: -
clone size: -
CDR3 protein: CASSILRGTEAFF
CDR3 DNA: TGTGCCAGTAGCATCCTTCGGGGCACTGAAGCTTTCTTT

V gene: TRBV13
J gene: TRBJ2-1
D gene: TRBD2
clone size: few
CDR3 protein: CASSPPGAGGREQFF
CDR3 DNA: TGTGCCAGCAGCCCGCCCGGGGCGGGAGGACGTGAGCAGTTCTTC

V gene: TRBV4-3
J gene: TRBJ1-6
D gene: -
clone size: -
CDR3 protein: CASSQDNLDRNSPLHF
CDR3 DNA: TGCGCCAGCAGCCAAGACAACTTGGATCGTAATTCACCCCTCCACTTT

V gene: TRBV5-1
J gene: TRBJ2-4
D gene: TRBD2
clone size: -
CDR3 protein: CASSPGRGEGAKNIQYF
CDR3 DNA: TGCGCCAGCAGCCCAGGACGGGGGGAGGGCGCCAAAAACATTCAGTACTTC

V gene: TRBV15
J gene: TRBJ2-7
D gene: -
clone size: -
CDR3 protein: CATSREAGYEQYF
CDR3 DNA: TGTGCCACCAGCAGAGAGGCCGGATACGAGCAGTACTTC

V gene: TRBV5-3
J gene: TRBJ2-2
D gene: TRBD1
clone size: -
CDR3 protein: CARSPDRDRAQPPTGELFF
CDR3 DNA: TGTGCCAGAAGCCCCGACCGGGACAGGGCCCAACCACCTACCGGGGAGCTGTTTTTT

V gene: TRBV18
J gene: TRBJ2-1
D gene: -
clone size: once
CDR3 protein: CASSPRSGDNEQFF
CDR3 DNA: TGTGCCAGCTCACCACGTTCTGGCGACAATGAGCAGTTCTTC

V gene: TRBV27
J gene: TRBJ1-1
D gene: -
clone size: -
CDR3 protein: CASRTYRDLEAFF
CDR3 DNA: TGTGCCAGCAGGACCTACAGGGACTTGGAAGCTTTCTTT

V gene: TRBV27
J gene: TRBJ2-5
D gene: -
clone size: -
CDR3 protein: CASSLGGQTQYF
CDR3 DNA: TGTGCCAGCAGTTTAGGTGGCCAGACCCAGTACTTC

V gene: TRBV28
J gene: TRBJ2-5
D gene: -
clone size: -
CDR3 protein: CASSFRETQYF
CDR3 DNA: TGTGCCAGCAGTTTTCGGGAGACCCAGTACTTC

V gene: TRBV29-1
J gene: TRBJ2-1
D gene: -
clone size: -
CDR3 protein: CSVENMNEQFF
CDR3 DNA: TGCAGCGTTGAAAACATGAATGAGCAGTTCTTC

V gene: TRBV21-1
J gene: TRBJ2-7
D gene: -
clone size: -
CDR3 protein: CASSRSTPPGPRLPYEQYF
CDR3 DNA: TGTGCCAGCAGCAGGTCAACCCCCCCCGGGCCGCGGTTGCCCTACGAGCAGTACTTC

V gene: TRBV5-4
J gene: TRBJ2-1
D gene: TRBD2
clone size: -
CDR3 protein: CASSLGQTSGYNEQFF
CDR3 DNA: TGTGCCAGCAGCTTGGGGCAGACTAGCGGGTACAATGAGCAGTTCTTC

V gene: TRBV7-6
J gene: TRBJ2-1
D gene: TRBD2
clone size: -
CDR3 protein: CASSFLAGAYNEQFF
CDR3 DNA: TGTGCCAGCAGCTTCCTAGCGGGTGCCTACAATGAGCAGTTCTTC

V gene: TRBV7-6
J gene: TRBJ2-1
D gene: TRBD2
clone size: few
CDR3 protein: CASSRETSGGSYNEQFF
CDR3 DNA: TGTGCCAGCAGCAGAGAGACTAGCGGGGGCTCCTACAATGAGCAGTTCTTC

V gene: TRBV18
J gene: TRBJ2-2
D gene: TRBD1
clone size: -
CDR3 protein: CASSLQGAAGTGELFF
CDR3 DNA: TGTGCCAGCTCTCTTCAGGGGGCAGCGGGCACCGGGGAGCTGTTTTTT